This T cell receptor beta chain was captured by sequencing in a study of blood T cell repertoires in COVID-19. The overall study: Spain, Italy and the United States supplied samples that represented acute and convalescent COVID-19.

The protocol was immunoSEQ multiplex PCR, while the TCRdb copy is restricted to in-frame clones and leaves out a portion. Of approximately 190,000 clones listed, 84% are singletons. About this clone: At the DNA level, this CDR3 is encoded by other sequences in the same sample as well.

CDR3 size: 15 residues. Germline trimming cut 2 bases from V and 2 bases from J; bases unmatched to any gene: 5. In germline, CDR1 is MNHEY, CDR2 SMNVEV (reference sequence). The sequenced material came from PBMCs or T cells enriched from blood (not recorded which). This sequence joins TRBV27 and TRBJ2-7, with TRBD2 identical over 8 bases. This clonotype was sampled from a woman aged 25 to 39 who had been exposed to COVID-19. The CDR3 DNA is TGTGCCAGCAGTTTAACGAGCGGGGGAACCTACGAGCAGTACTTC. Encoded protein: CASSLTSGGTYEQYF.